Listed below are T cell receptor beta chains from one sample, sequenced in a study of neurological immune-mediated disorders. One entry per CDR3 protein, called by TCRdb with MiXCR from the 5' RACE reads. The sample lists 70,000 or so distinct CDR3 sequences, roughly 3% occurring once. Sequencing was done on a sample of PBMCs. All receptors derive from a woman aged 45-60 years with multiple sclerosis. Both conserved end residues are part of each CDR3. D genes are given only for firm matches. Where a row states a size, it is once, few, many or the class of an expanded clone; other rows omit it.

V,D,J,size,DNA,CDR3
TRBV12-3/TRBV12-4,TRBD1,TRBJ1-6,many,TGTGCCAGCAGTTCCGGGACAGGGGTTAAGCTACGTTCACCCCTCCACTTT,CASSSGTGVKLRSPLHF
TRBV27,-,TRBJ1-1,many,TGTGCCAGCAGGCAGGTTGCGAACACTGAAGCTTTCTTT,CASRQVANTEAFF
TRBV5-1,-,TRBJ1-1,many,TGCGCCAGCAGCGGCGCGAGGGGTCAGGGCACTGAAGCTTTCTTT,CASSGARGQGTEAFF
TRBV5-1,TRBD2,TRBJ2-2,many,TGCGCCAGCCGCAATAGCGGGACCACTACCGGGGAGCTGTTTTTT,CASRNSGTTTGELFF
TRBV10-3,-,TRBJ1-5,few,TGTGCCATCAGTGTCGGCAATCAGCCCCAGCATTTT,CAISVGNQPQHF
TRBV25-1,-,TRBJ1-3,many,TGTGCCAGCAGTGGTACCTCTGGAAACACCATATATTTT,CASSGTSGNTIYF
TRBV25-1,-,TRBJ1-6,few,TGTGCCAGCAGTGAATTCGGAGGACTGGATTCAACCCTCAACTTT,CASSEFGGLDSTLNF
TRBV2,-,TRBJ2-5,-,TGTGCCTGCATCCTCAATGAGGGGGGCCAGTACTTC,CACILNEGGQYF
TRBV20-1,TRBD2,TRBJ2-7,many,TGCAGTGCTAGTTCCGGGACTAGCGGCTCCTACGAGCAGTACTTC,CSASSGTSGSYEQYF
TRBV6-2/TRBV6-3,-,TRBJ1-2,many,TGTGCCAGCAGTTCCCCCCGGGCCCAAAGACTTGATGGCTACACCTTC,CASSSPRAQRLDGYTF
TRBV12-3/TRBV12-4,-,TRBJ2-2,many,TGTGCCAGCAGTTTAATCACGGGGCCCCCCGGGGAGCTGTTTTTT,CASSLITGPPGELFF
TRBV5-6,TRBD1,TRBJ2-3,many,TGTGCCAGCAGCCGAGGGGTAGACAGGGGAACAGATACGCAGTATTTT,CASSRGVDRGTDTQYF
TRBV20-1,TRBD2,TRBJ2-3,many,TGCAGTGTTGAGGGAGGGGACACAGATACGCAGTATTTT,CSVEGGDTDTQYF
TRBV5-1,-,TRBJ1-1,many,TGCGCCAGCAGCAGATTGCCCCGAGGGAACACTGAAGCTTTCTTT,CASSRLPRGNTEAFF
TRBV3-1,-,TRBJ1-5,many,TGTGCCAGCAGCCAAGGGGGGGGGCTTAATCAGCCCCAGCATTTT,CASSQGGGLNQPQHF
TRBV5-1,-,TRBJ2-3,many,TGCGCCAGCAGCTTGGAGCCAGGGAGGGATACGCAGTATTTT,CASSLEPGRDTQYF
TRBV12-3/TRBV12-4,TRBD1,TRBJ2-4,many,TGTGCCAGCAGATTCACAGGGGAAAACATTCAGTACTTC,CASRFTGENIQYF